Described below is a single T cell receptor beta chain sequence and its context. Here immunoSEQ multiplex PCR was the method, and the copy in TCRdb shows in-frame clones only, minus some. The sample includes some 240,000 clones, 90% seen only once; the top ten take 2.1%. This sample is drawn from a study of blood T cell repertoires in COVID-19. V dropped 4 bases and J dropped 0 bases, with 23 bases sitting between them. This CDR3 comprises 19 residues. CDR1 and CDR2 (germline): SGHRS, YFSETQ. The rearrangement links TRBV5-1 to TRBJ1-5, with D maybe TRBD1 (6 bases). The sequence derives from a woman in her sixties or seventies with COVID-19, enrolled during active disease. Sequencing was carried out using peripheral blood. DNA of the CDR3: TGCGCCAGCAGCCCCGTATCTGCCCGACAGGCTAATAGCAATCAGCCCCAGCATTTT. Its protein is CASSPVSARQANSNQPQHF.